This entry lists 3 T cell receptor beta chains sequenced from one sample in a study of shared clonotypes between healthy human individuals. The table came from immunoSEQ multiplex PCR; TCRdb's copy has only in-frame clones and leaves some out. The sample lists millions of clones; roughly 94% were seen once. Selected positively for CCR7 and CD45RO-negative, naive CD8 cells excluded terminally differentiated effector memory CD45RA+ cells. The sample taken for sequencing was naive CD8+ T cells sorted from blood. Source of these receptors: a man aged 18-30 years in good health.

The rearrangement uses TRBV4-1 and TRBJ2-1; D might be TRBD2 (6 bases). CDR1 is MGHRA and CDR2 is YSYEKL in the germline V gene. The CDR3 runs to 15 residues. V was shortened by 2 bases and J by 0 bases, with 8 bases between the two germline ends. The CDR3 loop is CASSQLDYSYNEQFF. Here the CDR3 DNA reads TGCGCCAGCAGCCAATTGGACTACTCCTACAATGAGCAGTTCTTC.

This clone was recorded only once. The CDR3 is CASSGGSEAFF. CDR3 DNA sequence: TGTGCCAGCAGTGGCGGATCTGAAGCTTTCTTT. The V and J genes are TRBV6-1 and TRBJ1-1, with D unclear. The CDR3 loop spans 11 amino acids. Germline V gene data show CDR1 as MNHNS and CDR2 as SASEGT. Between the trimmed V and J ends, which lost 4 bases and 6 bases, there was a span of 6 bases.

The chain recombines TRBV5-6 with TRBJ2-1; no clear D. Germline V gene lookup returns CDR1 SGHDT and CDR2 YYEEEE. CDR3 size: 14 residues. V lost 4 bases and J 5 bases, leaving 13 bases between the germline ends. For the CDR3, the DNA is TGTGCCAGCAGCGACTTTGGACCGCACAATGAGCAGTTCTTC. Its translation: CASSDFGPHNEQFF.